This T cell receptor beta chain is from a study of blood T cell repertoires in COVID-19 (dated by TCRdb to about 2020). With respect to the entire study: The collaborator samples originated in the United States, Italy and Spain and spanned the acute and convalescent phases of COVID-19. The material from the prospective study consisted of cDNA or gDNA derived from T cells, B-cell-depleted T cells, or PBMCs. Subjects who had been exposed to COVID-19, were actively infected with it, or had recovered from it provided the deeply sampled blood TCRbeta repertoires that made up the dataset. The repertoires were released in a freely available public database intended as a resource for research on the immune response to SARS-CoV-2. The samples were drawn from the first 160 participants of the ongoing ImmuneRACE study and from some 1,300 subjects provided by 6 global collaborators. The sample metadata nearly always contained a de-identified subject ID, COVID-19 status, age in years and sex. Where available, HLA class I and class II types were obtained from metadata supplied by the sample provider rather than from assay-based typing. General findings and caveats noted by the study authors: How much clinical and demographic metadata was included differed by source and by participant, and the metadata was provided uncurated.

TCRbeta CDR3 regions were amplified from genomic DNA by means of the immunoSEQ Assay, a bias-controlled multiplex PCR. As for how the authors treated the data: The number of nucleated cells in each sample was estimated from the amplification of reference gene primers within the assay. To quantify the absolute abundance of each unique TCRbeta CDR3 rearrangement, sequence reads were collapsed and filtered. For each sample, productive Simpson clonality was calculated as the square root of Simpson's diversity index over productive rearrangements. TCRdb re-hosts the immuneACCESS table, in-frame sequences only. Its copies lack some clones; in the studies checked, an unresolved V gene accounts for under half of them, and the cause for the rest is not known. D and trimming come from the DNA, and the V and J calls and clone size come from that table. The sample includes about 270,000 clones, with 80% to 90% observed a single time. The ten top clones hold 2.4% of the sample.

CDR1 is given as SGHTA and CDR2 as FQGTGA, both from the germline V gene. V gives up 5 bases and J gives up 4 bases, and the segment between their germline ends measures 16 bases. Including the terminal cysteine and phenylalanine, the CDR3 comprises 15 residues. CDR3 DNA is the only sequence kept; it has 45 bases, read in frame from the first base. For this clone: It lacks a known antigen. No base-level quality is on record; no much larger clone is a single base apart.

Participants in the prospective study were enrolled through a virtual design, were aged about 18 to 100 years, and lived in 24 United States geographic areas. Cohort assignment in the prospective study relied on participant-reported clinical history from a screening survey and a study questionnaire. Recovered participants in ImmuneRACE Cohort 3 were defined by two consecutive negative NP/OP PCR tests, clearance by a healthcare professional, or resolution of symptoms. In the prospective study, mobile phlebotomists collected whole blood, serum and a nasopharyngeal or oropharyngeal swab from each participant. Participants in the prospective study had the option to provide additional blood draws and questionnaires over an approximately 2-month period. Blood samples from the prospective study were shipped frozen or at room temperature prior to DNA extraction.

The rearranged chain carries TRBV7-3 and TRBJ2-3; a tentative D call is TRBD1 (6 bases match). The source of this sequence is a young woman who had recovered from COVID-19. The specimen sequenced was PBMCs or T cells enriched from blood (not recorded which). The CDR3 amino acid sequence is: CASSQGPGSPDTQYF. Here is the DNA: TGTGCCAGCAGCCAGGGGCCAGGGAGCCCAGATACGCAGTATTTT.